Listed here are 2 T cell receptor beta chains from one sample, sequenced in a study of blood T cell repertoires in COVID-19. The table came from immunoSEQ multiplex PCR; TCRdb's copy has only in-frame clones and leaves some out. The sample shows about 200,000 clones, over 80% of them seen only once. The sample was peripheral blood. Every receptor here comes from a man aged 55 to 70 with COVID-19, enrolled during active disease.

The chain employs TRBV19 and TRBJ2-7; tentatively, D is TRBD2 (5 bases). This CDR3 has 15 residues. V lost 2 bases to trimming and J lost 0 bases, with 11 bases between them. Per germline, CDR1 LNHDA and CDR2 SQIVND (reference sequence). CDR3 DNA: TGTGCCAGTAGTATAATTAGTGGAGGCTCCTACGAGCAGTACTTC. Its translation is CASSIISGGSYEQYF.

The chain recombines TRBV7-2 with TRBJ1-3; no clear D gene. CDR3 length: 14 residues. Germline V gives CDR1 SGHTA, CDR2 FQGNSA. Trimming stripped 3 bases from V and 0 bases from J, with 6 bases between. This CDR3 reads CASSFQVSGNTIYF. The CDR3 DNA follows: TGTGCCAGCAGCTTTCAGGTCTCTGGAAACACCATATATTTT.